The T cell receptor (beta chain) described here comes from a study of T-cell memory formation after mild COVID-19. Study background: TCR clusters showed largely donor specificity.

Constant-segment primers and 5'RACE yielded cDNA libraries for TCR alpha and TCR beta, each carrying sample barcodes and UMIs. TCRdb fed the 5' RACE reads into MiXCR, producing one record per CDR3 protein. The repertoire holds approximately 500,000 distinct CDR3 sequences, with around 25% as singletons. Germline CDR1 reads ENHRY; CDR2 reads SYGVKD. The CDR3 length is 15 residues. V was shortened by 8 bases and J by 1 base, with 14 bases between the two germline ends. The rearrangement links TRBV10-3 to TRBJ2-2; D is possibly TRBD2 (6 bases). The sequence came from an adult woman who had mild COVID-19 (a few samples of this study predate the infection). Cell type and time point are not known. Source material: PBMCs or a T cell subset sorted from them (not recorded which). CDR3 region: CAIPTGDLNTGELFF. Written as DNA, the CDR3 is TGTGCCATCCCTACGGGGGATTTGAACACCGGGGAGCTGTTTTTT.